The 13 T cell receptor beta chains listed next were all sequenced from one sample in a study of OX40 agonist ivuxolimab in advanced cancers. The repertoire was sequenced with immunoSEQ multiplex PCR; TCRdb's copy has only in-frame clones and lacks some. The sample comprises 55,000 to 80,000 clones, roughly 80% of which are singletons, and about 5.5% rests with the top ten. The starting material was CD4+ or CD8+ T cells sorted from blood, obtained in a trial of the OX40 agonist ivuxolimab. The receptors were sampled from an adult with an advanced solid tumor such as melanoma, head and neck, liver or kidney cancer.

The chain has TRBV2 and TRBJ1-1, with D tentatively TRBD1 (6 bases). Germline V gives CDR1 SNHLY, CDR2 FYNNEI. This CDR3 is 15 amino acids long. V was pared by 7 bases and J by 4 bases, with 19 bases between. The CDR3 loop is CASMDSPWLGTEAFF. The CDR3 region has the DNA TGTGCCAGCATGGACAGTCCTTGGTTGGGCACTGAAGCTTTCTTT.

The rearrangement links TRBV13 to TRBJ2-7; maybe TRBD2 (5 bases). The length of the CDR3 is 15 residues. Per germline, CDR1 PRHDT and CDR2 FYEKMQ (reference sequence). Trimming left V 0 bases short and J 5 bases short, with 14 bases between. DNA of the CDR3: TGTGCCAGCAGCTTAGGCTTTTCTAGCCGGCACGAGCAGTACTTC. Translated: CASSLGFSSRHEQYF.

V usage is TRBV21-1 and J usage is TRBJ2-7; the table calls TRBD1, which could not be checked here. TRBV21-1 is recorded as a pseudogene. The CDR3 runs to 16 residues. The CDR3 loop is CASSKEDRDSTYEQYV. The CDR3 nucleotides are TGTGCCAGCAGCAAAGAAGACCGGGACAGTACCTACGAGCAGTACGTC.

The CDR3 region is CASRNPSSYEQYV. CDR3 nucleotide sequence: TGTGCCAGCAGAAACCCGAGCTCCTACGAGCAGTACGTC. The V and J genes are TRBV28 and TRBJ2-7; D gene uncertain. Trimming shortened V by 6 bases and J by 0 bases, and 9 bases separated the two germline ends. Per the germline V gene, CDR1 is MDHEN and CDR2 is SYDVKM. The CDR3 extends over 13 amino acids.

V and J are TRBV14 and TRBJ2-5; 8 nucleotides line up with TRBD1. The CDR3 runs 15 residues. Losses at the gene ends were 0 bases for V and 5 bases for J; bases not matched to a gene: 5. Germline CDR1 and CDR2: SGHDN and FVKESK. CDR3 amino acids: CASSQDRGLGETQYF. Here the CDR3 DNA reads TGTGCCAGCAGCCAAGACAGGGGGCTGGGGGAGACCCAGTACTTC. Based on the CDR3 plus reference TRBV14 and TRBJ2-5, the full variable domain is EAGVTQFPSHSVIEKGQTVTLRCDPISGHDNLYWYRRVMGKEIKFLLHFVKESKQDESGMPNNRFLAERTGGTYSTLKVQPAELEDSGVYFCASSQDRGLGETQYFGPGTRLLVL.

The CDR3 protein is CSATSGSGELFF. In nucleotides, the CDR3 is TGCAGCGCCACCTCGGGGTCAGGGGAGCTGTTTTTT. The chain combines TRBV29-1 with TRBJ2-2; weak D call: TRBD2 (5 bases). Looked up from germline, CDR1 is SQVTM and CDR2 is ANQGSEA. Trimming removed 7 bases at V and 8 bases at J, with 14 bases between. This CDR3 has 12 amino acids.

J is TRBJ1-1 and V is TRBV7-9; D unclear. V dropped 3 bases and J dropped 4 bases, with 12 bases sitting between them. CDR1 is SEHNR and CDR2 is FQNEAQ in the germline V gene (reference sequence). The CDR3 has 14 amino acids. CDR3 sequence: CASSLGTSGTEAFF. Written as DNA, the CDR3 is TGTGCCAGCAGCTTGGGAACCAGCGGCACTGAAGCTTTCTTT.

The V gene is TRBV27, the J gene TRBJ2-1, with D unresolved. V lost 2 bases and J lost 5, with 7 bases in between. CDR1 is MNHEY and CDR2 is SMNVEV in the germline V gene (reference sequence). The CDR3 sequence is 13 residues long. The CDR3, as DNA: TGTGCCAGCAGTTTAGGCCTAAACAATGAGCAGTTCTTC. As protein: CASSLGLNNEQFF.

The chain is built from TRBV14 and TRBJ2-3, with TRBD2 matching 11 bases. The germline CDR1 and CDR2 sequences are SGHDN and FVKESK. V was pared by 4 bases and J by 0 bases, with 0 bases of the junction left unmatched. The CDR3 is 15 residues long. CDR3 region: CASSLAGGSTDTQYF. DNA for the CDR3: TGTGCCAGCAGCCTAGCGGGGGGGAGCACAGATACGCAGTATTTT.

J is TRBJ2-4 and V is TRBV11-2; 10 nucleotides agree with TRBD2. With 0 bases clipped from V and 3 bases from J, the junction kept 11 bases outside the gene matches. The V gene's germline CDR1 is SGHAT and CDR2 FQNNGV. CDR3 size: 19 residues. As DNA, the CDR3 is TGTGCCAGCAGCTTAGATAGCCTAGCGGGGGAGCTATACAAAAACATTCAGTACTTC. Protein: CASSLDSLAGELYKNIQYF.

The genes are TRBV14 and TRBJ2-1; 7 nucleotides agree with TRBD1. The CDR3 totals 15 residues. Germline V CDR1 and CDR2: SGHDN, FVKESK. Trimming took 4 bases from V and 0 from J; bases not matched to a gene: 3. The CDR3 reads CASSRDRGSYNEQFF. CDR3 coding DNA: TGTGCCAGCAGCCGGGACAGAGGCTCCTACAATGAGCAGTTCTTC.

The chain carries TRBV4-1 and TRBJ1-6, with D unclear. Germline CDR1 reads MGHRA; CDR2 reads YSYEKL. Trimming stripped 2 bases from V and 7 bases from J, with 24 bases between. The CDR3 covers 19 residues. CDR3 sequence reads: CASSQSGLLRRDENSPLHF. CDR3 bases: TGCGCCAGCAGCCAATCGGGTCTTCTGCGCCGGGATGAAAATTCACCCCTCCACTTT.

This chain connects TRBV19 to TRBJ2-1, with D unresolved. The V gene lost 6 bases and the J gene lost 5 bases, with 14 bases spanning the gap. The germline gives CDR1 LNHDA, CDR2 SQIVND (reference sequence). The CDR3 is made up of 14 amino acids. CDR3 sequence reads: CASSPPRQDNEQFF. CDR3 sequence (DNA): TGTGCCAGTAGCCCCCCTCGACAAGACAATGAGCAGTTCTTC.